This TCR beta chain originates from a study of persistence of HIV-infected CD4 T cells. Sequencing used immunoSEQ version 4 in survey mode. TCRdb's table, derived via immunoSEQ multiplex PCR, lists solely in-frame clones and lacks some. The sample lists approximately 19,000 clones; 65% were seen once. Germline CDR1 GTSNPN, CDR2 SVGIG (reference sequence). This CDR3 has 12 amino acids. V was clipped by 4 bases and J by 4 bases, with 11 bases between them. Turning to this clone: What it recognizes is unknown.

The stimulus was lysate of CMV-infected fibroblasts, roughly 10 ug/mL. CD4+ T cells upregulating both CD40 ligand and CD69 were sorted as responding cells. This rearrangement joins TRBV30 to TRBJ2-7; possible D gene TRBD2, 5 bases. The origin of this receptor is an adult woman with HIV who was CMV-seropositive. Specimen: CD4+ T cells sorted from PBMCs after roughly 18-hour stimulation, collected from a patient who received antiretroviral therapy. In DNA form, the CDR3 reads TGTGCCTGGACGGGTCCGGGATACGAGCAGTACTTC. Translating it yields CAWTGPGYEQYF.